A single sample is the source of the 15 T cell receptor beta chains below, sequenced in a study of cytomegalovirus exposure and HLA in healthy donors. Method: immunoSEQ multiplex PCR; TCRdb's copy keeps in-frame clones and lacks some. This table has some 76,000 clones, approximately 94% appearing once. Sequenced sample: PBMCs. Every receptor here comes from a woman aged 18-29 years in good health and CMV-seronegative.

This clone has just one count. This chain joins TRBV6-5 and TRBJ1-1, with D possibly TRBD1 on 6 matching bases. The CDR3 contains 12 residues. Germline-derived CDR1 and CDR2 are MNHEY and SVGAGI. Deletions cut 5 bases from V and 9 bases from J, with 13 bases between. In DNA form, the CDR3 reads TGTGCCAGCAGTGGAGGACAGTTGAAAGCTTTCTTT. Translated, it gives CASSGGQLKAFF.

The chain is built from TRBV4-3 and TRBJ2-1, with 9 bases fitting TRBD2. V was pared by 3 bases and J by 8 bases, with 11 bases of the junction left unmatched. Germline V gene lookup returns CDR1 LGHNA and CDR2 YSLEER. CDR3 length: 16 residues. CDR3 protein: CASSHTRGGGAYEQFF. CDR3 DNA: TGCGCCAGCAGCCATACTCGGGGCGGGGGGGCGTATGAGCAGTTCTTC.

This clone was seen only once. This chain uses TRBV10-3 with TRBJ2-1; a possible D gene is TRBD1 (5 bases). The CDR3 covers 15 residues. Trimming took 3 bases from V and 9 from J, leaving 18 bases between them. Germline CDR1 reads ENHRY; CDR2 reads SYGVKD. As DNA, the CDR3 is TGTGCCATCAGTGATCCGGGCCTAGAGGACACTGAGCAGTTCTTC. Its translation is CAISDPGLEDTEQFF.

The V and J genes are TRBV7-3 and TRBJ2-2, with TRBD1 matching over 7 bases. Germline V gene sequence: CDR1 SGHTA, CDR2 FQGTGA. The V segment lost 4 bases and the J segment 4 bases; nucleotides outside the gene matches: 6. The CDR3 contains 15 residues. This chain's CDR3 is CASSWTGPPTGELFF. The CDR3 DNA follows: TGTGCCAGCAGCTGGACAGGTCCTCCCACCGGGGAGCTGTTTTTT.

V and J are TRBV5-4 and TRBJ2-1; 12 bases line up with TRBD2. Germline V gives CDR1 SGHNT, CDR2 YYREEE (reference sequence). This CDR3 region has 17 residues. V shed 4 bases, J shed 4 bases, and the junction held 9 bases outside the gene matches. CDR3 sequence: CASSPPGTSGHYNEQFF. The CDR3 nucleotides read TGTGCCAGCAGCCCACCAGGGACTAGCGGGCATTACAATGAGCAGTTCTTC.

This chain uses TRBV7-3 with TRBJ1-2; D is perhaps TRBD1 (5 bases). Germline CDR1 SGHTA, CDR2 FQGTGA. This CDR3 has 17 amino acids. V shed 2 bases and J shed 4 bases, with 20 bases lying between them. The CDR3 here is CASSLRHGGVGFYGYTF. CDR3 coding DNA: TGTGCCAGCAGCTTACGGCATGGGGGGGTGGGTTTCTATGGCTACACCTTC.

This chain links TRBV19 with TRBJ2-1; TRBD1 agrees at 10 bases. This CDR3 has 14 amino acids. With V trimmed by 7 bases and J by 7 bases, 7 bases remained unmatched. Germline V gives CDR1 LNHDA, CDR2 SQIVND (reference sequence). The CDR3 is CASNQDRGLNEQFF. The CDR3 nucleotides read TGTGCCAGTAACCAGGACAGGGGGTTAAATGAGCAGTTCTTC.

This chain links TRBV9 with TRBJ1-2, with 8 bases fitting TRBD1. CDR1 and CDR2 (germline): SGDLS, YYNGEE. The CDR3 is 18 residues long. V shed 5 bases and J 7 bases; nucleotides not matched to a gene: 22. CDR3: CASSSGTGDIPFGGGYTF. The CDR3 DNA reads as TGTGCCAGCAGTTCTGGGACAGGCGACATCCCATTTGGGGGTGGCTACACCTTC.

The chain recombines TRBV7-2 with TRBJ2-1; 8 nucleotides match TRBD2. Germline loops: CDR1 SGHTA, CDR2 FQGNSA. Unmatched junction bases numbered 14, after V lost 2 bases and J lost 5 bases. The CDR3 has 18 amino acids. The CDR3 nucleotides are TGTGCCAGCAGCTTACACATCGGGGGGGGCTTGGGGAACAATGAGCAGTTCTTC. Protein sequence: CASSLHIGGGLGNNEQFF. Combining the CDR3 with reference TRBV7-2 and TRBJ2-1 gives the whole variable domain GAGVSQSPSNKVTEKGKDVELRCDPISGHTALYWYRQSLGQGLEFLIYFQGNSAPDKSGLPSDRFSAERTGGSVSTLTIQRTQQEDSAVYLCASSLHIGGGLGNNEQFFGPGTRLTVL.

The CDR3 sequence: CASSLGKTGQSNYGYTF. As DNA, the CDR3 is TGTGCCAGCAGCTTAGGCAAGACAGGACAAAGCAACTATGGCTACACCTTC. The chain employs TRBV11-2 and TRBJ1-2, with D possibly being TRBD1 (6 bases). The CDR3 is made up of 17 amino acids. The germline gives CDR1 SGHAT, CDR2 FQNNGV. V was shortened by 1 base and J by 2 bases, with 17 bases between the two germline ends.

J is TRBJ2-5 and V is TRBV6-1; possible D gene TRBD2, 6 bases. Germline values: CDR1 MNHNS, CDR2 SASEGT. The CDR3 is 15 amino acids. Trimming left V 8 bases short and J 5 bases short, with 21 bases between. CDR3 in DNA: TGTGCCAGCCGCGCCCTGGGACTTGTCAGGGAGACCCAGTACTTC. It specifies CASRALGLVRETQYF.

V and J are TRBV6-6 and TRBJ2-7; possibly TRBD1 for D (5 bases). Deletions cut 8 bases from V and 0 bases from J, with 11 bases between. Per germline, CDR1 MNHNY and CDR2 SVGAGI (reference sequence). CDR3 size: 13 residues. This CDR3 reads CASGAVYSYEQYF. The CDR3 DNA is TGTGCCAGCGGGGCAGTCTACTCCTACGAGCAGTACTTC.

The V call is TRBV2, the J call TRBJ2-3, with 14 bases matching TRBD2. Per germline, CDR1 SNHLY and CDR2 FYNNEI. The J segment lost 3 bases and the V segment lost 11 bases, leaving 7 bases of the junction unmatched. CDR3 size: 15 residues. DNA of the CDR3: TGTGCCGAAAGTGGACTAGCGGGAGGAACAGATACGCAGTATTTT. Translation gives CAESGLAGGTDTQYF.

The V gene is TRBV27, the J gene TRBJ2-3; TRBD2 agrees at 10 bases. Germline V gives CDR1 MNHEY, CDR2 SMNVEV (reference sequence). The CDR3 contains 17 residues. V dropped 4 bases and J dropped 5; count of bases not matched to a gene: 12. In nucleotides, the CDR3 is TGTGCCAGCAGTTCCGTAGCGGGAGGCTTGGGTGAAGATACGCAGTATTTT. It is translated as CASSSVAGGLGEDTQYF.

The chain is built from TRBV7-6 and TRBJ2-3; 9 nucleotides match TRBD2. CDR1 is SGHVS and CDR2 is FNYEAQ in the germline V gene. This CDR3 contains 15 residues. The V gene end was trimmed by 8 bases and the J gene end by 2 bases; junction bases not matched to a gene: 8. The CDR3 protein is CASSAAGGLTDTQYF. The CDR3 nucleotides read TGTGCCAGCTCGGCAGCGGGGGGCCTCACAGATACGCAGTATTTT.